A selection of T cell receptor beta chains follows, all from one sample in a study of blood T cell repertoires in COVID-19. Data came from immunoSEQ multiplex PCR; TCRdb stores just in-frame clones and leaves some out. The repertoire includes around 110,000 clones, roughly four fifths of them detected once, and roughly 13% sits in the top ten. Sequenced material: peripheral blood. The receptor set was obtained from a woman between 55 and 75 years old with acute or convalescent COVID-19. CDR3s include the opening cysteine and the closing phenylalanine or tryptophan. The order of the fields is clone size, J gene, D gene, V gene, CDR3 DNA, CDR3 protein. The D gene is left open where the match is weak. Clone size is not always given. Where it is, it says once, few, many or a class for expanded clones.

many TRBJ2-7 - TRBV19 TGTGCCAGTAGTCGGCCAGGAGGTCGAACCTACGAGCAGTACTTC CASSRPGGRTYEQYF
once TRBJ1-4 - TRBV4-2 TGTGCCAGCAGCCAAGCTGAGGGCTTTGCAACTAATGAAAAACTGTTTTTT CASSQAEGFATNEKLFF
few TRBJ1-3 - TRBV10-3 TGTGCCATCAGTGACCCGGCCAGGGCAGGAAACACCATATATTTT CAISDPARAGNTIYF
- TRBJ1-1 - TRBV29-1 TGCAGCGTTCTACGCGGGGACACTGAAGCTTTCTTT CSVLRGDTEAFF
few TRBJ2-2 TRBD1 TRBV3-1/TRBV3-2 TGTGCCAGCAGCCGTCCGGGACAGGTCAACACCGGGGAGCTGTTTTTT CASSRPGQVNTGELFF
- TRBJ2-7 - TRBV6-5 TGTGCCAGCACAGAACCCCCCCCAAAGTACTTC CASTEPPPKYF
- TRBJ2-1 TRBD2 TRBV10-3 TGTGCCATCAGGGCACTAGCGGGGGAAGGAGAGCAGTTCTTC CAIRALAGEGEQFF
- TRBJ1-4 - TRBV3-1/TRBV3-2 TGTGCCAGCAGCCCCTTCCAGGGCATTAATGAAAAACTGTTTTTT CASSPFQGINEKLFF
- TRBJ2-3 TRBD1 TRBV9 TGTGCCAGCAGCACCAGGACAGGGAACACAGATACGCAGTATTTT CASSTRTGNTDTQYF
- TRBJ2-6 - TRBV7-9 TGTGCCAGCAGCTTAACCAGGGCCCCCGGCTCTGGGGCCAACGTCCTGACTTTC CASSLTRAPGSGANVLTF
few TRBJ2-4 - TRBV29-1 TGCAGCGTTGAGGCGGGAAACATTCAGTACTTC CSVEAGNIQYF
once TRBJ1-5 - TRBV19 TGTGCCAGTAGTACTCGGACAAGTAGCGGTCAGCCCCAGCATTTT CASSTRTSSGQPQHF
- TRBJ2-1 TRBD2 TRBV3-1/TRBV3-2 TGTGCCAGCAGCCCGACTAGCGGCGCCTACAATGAGCAGTTCTTC CASSPTSGAYNEQFF
- TRBJ1-5 TRBD1 TRBV19 TGTGCCAGTAAAAGGGGGCCAACCAGCAATCAGCCCCAGCATTTT CASKRGPTSNQPQHF
- TRBJ1-3 - TRBV2 TGTGCCAGCAGTGAGCAGGGCACTGGAAACACCATATATTTT CASSEQGTGNTIYF
- TRBJ2-5 TRBD1 TRBV11-2 TGTGCCAGCAGCTTGGGGGACAGGGGACGCAGGCAAGAGACCCAGTACTTC CASSLGDRGRRQETQYF
- TRBJ2-3 TRBD2 TRBV6-4 TGTGCCAGCAGTGAAACTAGCGGGGGTCGCACGCAGTATTTT CASSETSGGRTQYF